This record looks at one T cell receptor (beta chain) sequence and its context. This sample is drawn from a study of cytomegalovirus exposure and HLA in healthy donors. 13 Jbeta primers and 60 Vbeta primers were used for the PCR. Using immunoSEQ multiplex PCR, the repertoire was profiled, and TCRdb retains in-frame clones only, with some absent. Of around 180,000 clones detected, around 80% appear once; the ten largest clones hold under 0.75%. Material for sequencing was PBMCs. The receptor's source is a woman aged 40-49 years in good health and CMV-seronegative.

The CDR3 bases are TGCGCCAGCAGCTTGCAGGGGAGGGATGAAAAACTGTTTTTT. Protein product: CASSLQGRDEKLFF. V is TRBV5-1 and J is TRBJ1-4; a possible D gene is TRBD1 (6 bases). This CDR3 spans 14 amino acids. Germline lookup yields CDR1 SGHRS and CDR2 YFSETQ. V was clipped by 1 base and J by 6 bases, with 10 bases between them. The full variable domain, its missing parts supplied by reference TRBV5-1 and TRBJ1-4, is KAGVTQTPRYLIKTRGQQVTLSCSPISGHRSVSWYQQTPGQGLQFLFEYFSETQRNKGNFPGRFSGRQFSNSRSEMNVSTLELGDSALYLCASSLQGRDEKLFFGSGTQLSVL.